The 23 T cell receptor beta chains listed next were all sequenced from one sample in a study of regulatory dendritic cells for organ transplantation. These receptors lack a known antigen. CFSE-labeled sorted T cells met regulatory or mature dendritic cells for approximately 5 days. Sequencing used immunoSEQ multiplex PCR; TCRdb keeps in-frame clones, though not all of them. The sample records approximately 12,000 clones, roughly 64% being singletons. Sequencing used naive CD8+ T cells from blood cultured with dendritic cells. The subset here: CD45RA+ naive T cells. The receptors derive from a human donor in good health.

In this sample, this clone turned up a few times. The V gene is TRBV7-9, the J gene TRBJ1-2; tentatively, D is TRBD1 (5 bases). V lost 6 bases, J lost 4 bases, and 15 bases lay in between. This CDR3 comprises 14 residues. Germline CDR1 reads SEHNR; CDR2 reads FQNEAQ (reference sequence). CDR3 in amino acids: CASSPEGALYGYTF. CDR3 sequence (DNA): TGTGCCAGCAGTCCTGAAGGGGCCCTCTATGGCTACACCTTC.

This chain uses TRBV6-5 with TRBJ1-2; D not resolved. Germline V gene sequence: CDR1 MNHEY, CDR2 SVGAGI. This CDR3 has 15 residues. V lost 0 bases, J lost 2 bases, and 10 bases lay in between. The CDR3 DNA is TGTGCCAGCAGTTACTCGAGTTCCTCGAACTATGGCTACACCTTC. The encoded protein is CASSYSSSSNYGYTF.

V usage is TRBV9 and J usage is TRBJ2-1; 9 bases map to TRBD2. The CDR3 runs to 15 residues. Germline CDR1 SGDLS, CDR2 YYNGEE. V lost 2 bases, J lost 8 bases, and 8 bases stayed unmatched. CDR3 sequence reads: CASSVGSGGRDEQFF. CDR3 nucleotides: TGTGCCAGCAGCGTTGGTAGCGGGGGCCGGGATGAGCAGTTCTTC. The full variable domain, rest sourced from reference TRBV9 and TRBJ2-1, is DSGVTQTPKHLITATGQRVTLRCSPRSGDLSVYWYQQSLDQGLQFLIQYYNGEERAKGNILERFSAQQFPDLHSELNLSSLELGDSALYFCASSVGSGGRDEQFFGPGTRLTVL.

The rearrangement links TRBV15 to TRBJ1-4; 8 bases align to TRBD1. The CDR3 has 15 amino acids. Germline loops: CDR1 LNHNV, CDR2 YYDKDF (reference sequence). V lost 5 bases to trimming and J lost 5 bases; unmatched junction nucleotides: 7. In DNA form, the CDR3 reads TGTGCCACCAGCGAACCGGGACAGGAAAATGAAAAACTGTTTTTT. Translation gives CATSEPGQENEKLFF. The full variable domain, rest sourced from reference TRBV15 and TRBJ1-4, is DAMVIQNPRYQVTQFGKPVTLSCSQTLNHNVMYWYQQKSSQAPKLLFHYYDKDFNNEADTPDNFQSRRPNTSFCFLDIRSPGLGDTAMYLCATSEPGQENEKLFFGSGTQLSVL.

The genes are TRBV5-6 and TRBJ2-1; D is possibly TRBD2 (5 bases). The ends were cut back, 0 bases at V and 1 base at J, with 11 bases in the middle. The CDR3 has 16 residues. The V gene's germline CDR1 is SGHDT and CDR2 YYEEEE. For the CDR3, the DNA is TGTGCCAGCAGCTTGGCCGGTCTAGCTTCCTACAATGAGCAGTTCTTC. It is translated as CASSLAGLASYNEQFF.

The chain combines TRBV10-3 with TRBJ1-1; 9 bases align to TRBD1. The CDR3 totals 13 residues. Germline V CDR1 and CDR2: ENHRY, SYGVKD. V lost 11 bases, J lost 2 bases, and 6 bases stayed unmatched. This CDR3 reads CASWTGANTEAFF. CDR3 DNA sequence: TGTGCCTCTTGGACAGGGGCTAACACTGAAGCTTTCTTT.

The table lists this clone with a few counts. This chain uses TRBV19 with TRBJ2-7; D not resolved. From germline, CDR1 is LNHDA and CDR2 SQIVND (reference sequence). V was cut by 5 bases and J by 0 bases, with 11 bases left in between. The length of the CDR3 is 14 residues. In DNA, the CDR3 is TGTGCCAGTAGTCCCTCAGTGTCCTCCTACGAGCAGTACTTC. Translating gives CASSPSVSSYEQYF.

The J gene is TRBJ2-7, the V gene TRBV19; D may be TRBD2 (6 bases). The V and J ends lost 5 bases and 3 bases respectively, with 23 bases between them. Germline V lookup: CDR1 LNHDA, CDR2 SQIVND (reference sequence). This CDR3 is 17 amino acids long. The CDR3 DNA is TGTGCCAGTAGTTCCCGGGTGGCGGAGGGGTTTTTCTACGAGCAGTACTTC. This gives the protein CASSSRVAEGFFYEQYF.

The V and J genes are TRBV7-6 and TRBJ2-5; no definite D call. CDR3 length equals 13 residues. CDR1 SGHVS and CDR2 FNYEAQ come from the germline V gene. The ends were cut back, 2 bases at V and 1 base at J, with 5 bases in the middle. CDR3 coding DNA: TGTGCCAGCAGCTTACAGATCCAAGAGACCCAGTACTTC. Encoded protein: CASSLQIQETQYF.

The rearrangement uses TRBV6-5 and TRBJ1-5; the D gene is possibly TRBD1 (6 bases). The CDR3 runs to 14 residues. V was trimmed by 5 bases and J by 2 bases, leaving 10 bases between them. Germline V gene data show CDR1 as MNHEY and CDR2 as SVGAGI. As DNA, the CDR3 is TGTGCCAGCAGTACAGGGCCGGGCAATCAGCCCCAGCATTTT. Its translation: CASSTGPGNQPQHF.

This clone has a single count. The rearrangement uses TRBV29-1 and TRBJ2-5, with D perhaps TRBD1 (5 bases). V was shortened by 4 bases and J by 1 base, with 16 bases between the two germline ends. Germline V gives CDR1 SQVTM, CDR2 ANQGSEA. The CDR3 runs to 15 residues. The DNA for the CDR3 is TGCAGCGTTGTCGAAATCCCGGACATCCAAGAGACCCAGTACTTC. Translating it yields CSVVEIPDIQETQYF.

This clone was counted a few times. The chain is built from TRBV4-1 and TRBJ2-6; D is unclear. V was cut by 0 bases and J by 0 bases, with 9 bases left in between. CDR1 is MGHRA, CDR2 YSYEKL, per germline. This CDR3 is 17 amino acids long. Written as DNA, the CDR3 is TGCGCCAGCAGCCAAGAGACTTGGTTCTCTGGGGCCAACGTCCTGACTTTC. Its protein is CASSQETWFSGANVLTF.

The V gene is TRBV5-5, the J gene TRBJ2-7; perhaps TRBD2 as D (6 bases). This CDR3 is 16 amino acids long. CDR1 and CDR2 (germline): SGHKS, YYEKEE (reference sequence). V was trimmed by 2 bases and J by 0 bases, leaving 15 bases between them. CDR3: CASSFVGVSGSYEQYF. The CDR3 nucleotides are TGTGCCAGCAGCTTCGTGGGGGTTAGCGGCTCCTACGAGCAGTACTTC.

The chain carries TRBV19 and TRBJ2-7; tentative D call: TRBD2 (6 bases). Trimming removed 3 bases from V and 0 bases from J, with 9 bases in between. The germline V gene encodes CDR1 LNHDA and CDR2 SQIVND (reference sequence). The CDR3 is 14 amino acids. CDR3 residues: CASSISSDSYEQYF. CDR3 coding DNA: TGTGCCAGTAGTATTTCTAGCGACTCCTACGAGCAGTACTTC.

The CDR3, as DNA: TGCAGCGTTGAAGAAGAAACCCCGGGACTAGCGGGGGGGCAGATGCCCCAGTACTTC. Translated, it gives CSVEEETPGLAGGQMPQYF. The rearrangement joins TRBV29-1 to TRBJ2-5; the match to TRBD2 covers 16 bases. The germline V gene encodes CDR1 SQVTM and CDR2 ANQGSEA. The CDR3 loop spans 19 amino acids. The J segment lost 9 bases and the V segment lost 0 bases, leaving 16 bases of the junction unmatched.

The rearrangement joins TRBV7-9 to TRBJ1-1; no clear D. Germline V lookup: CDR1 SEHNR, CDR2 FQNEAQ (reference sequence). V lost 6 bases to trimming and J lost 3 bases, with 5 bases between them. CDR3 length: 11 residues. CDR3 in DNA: TGTGCCAGCAGAGACTACACTGAAGCTTTCTTT. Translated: CASRDYTEAFF.

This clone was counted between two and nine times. CDR3 region: CASSSLYEQYF. CDR3 bases: TGTGCCAGCAGCTCCCTCTACGAGCAGTACTTC. J is TRBJ2-7 and V is TRBV11-2; D remains unclear. The CDR3 loop spans 11 amino acids. V was trimmed by 4 bases and J by 3 bases, leaving 4 bases between them. Germline lookup yields CDR1 SGHAT and CDR2 FQNNGV.

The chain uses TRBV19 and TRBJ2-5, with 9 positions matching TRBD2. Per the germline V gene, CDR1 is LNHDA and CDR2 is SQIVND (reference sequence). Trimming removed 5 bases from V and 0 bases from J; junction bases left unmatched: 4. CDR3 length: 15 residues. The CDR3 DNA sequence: TGTGCCAGTAGTTTTAGCGGGGGTGACCAAGAGACCCAGTACTTC. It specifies CASSFSGGDQETQYF. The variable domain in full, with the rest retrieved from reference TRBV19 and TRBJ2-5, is DGGITQSPKYLFRKEGQNVTLSCEQNLNHDAMYWYRQDPGQGLRLIYYSQIVNDFQKGDIAEGYSVSREKKESFPLTVTSAQKNPTAFYLCASSFSGGDQETQYFGPGTRLLVL.

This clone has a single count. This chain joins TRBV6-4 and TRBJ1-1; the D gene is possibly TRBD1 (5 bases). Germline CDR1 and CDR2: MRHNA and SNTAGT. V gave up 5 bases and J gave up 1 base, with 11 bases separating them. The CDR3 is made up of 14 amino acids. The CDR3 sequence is CASSPRGANTEAFF. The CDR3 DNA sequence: TGTGCCAGCAGTCCTAGGGGCGCGAACACTGAAGCTTTCTTT.

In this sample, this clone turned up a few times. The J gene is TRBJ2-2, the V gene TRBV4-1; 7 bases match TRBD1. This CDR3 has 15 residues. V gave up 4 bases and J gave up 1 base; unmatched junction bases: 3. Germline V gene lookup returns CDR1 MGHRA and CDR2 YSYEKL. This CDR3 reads CASSPDRQNTGELFF. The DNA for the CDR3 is TGCGCCAGCAGCCCGGACAGGCAGAACACCGGGGAGCTGTTTTTT.

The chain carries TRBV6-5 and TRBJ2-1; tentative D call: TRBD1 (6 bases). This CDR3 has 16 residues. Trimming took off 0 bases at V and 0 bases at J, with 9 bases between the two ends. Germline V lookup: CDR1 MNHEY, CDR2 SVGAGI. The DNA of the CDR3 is TGTGCCAGCAGTTACTCGGGGGCGAGCTCCTACAATGAGCAGTTCTTC. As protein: CASSYSGASSYNEQFF.

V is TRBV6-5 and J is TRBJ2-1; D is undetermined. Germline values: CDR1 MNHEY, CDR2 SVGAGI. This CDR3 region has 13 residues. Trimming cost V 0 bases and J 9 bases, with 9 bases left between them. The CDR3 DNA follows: TGTGCCAGCAGTTACTCTAGTTCGGGTGAGCAGTTCTTC. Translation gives CASSYSSSGEQFF.

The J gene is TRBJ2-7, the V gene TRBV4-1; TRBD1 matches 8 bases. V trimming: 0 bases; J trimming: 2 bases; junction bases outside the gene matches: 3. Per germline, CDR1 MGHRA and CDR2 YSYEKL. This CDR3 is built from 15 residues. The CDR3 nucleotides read TGCGCCAGCAGCCAAGAAACGGACAGGGCCTACGAGCAGTACTTC. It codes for CASSQETDRAYEQYF.